This T cell receptor (beta chain) was obtained from a study of cytomegalovirus exposure and HLA in healthy donors. Study context: Among about 190 million T cells, an earlier analysis found 95 million to 140 million unique TCR beta sequences. Overall study findings and caveats: In vitro assays verified that three CMV-associated chains recognized CMV antigens specifically. After further analysis at a later stage, 17,000 or so TCR beta sequences were associated with HLA alleles at 0.05 false discovery rate.

PCR used 60 Vbeta primers and 13 Jbeta primers. The repertoire was sequenced with immunoSEQ multiplex PCR; TCRdb's copy has only in-frame clones and lacks some. The sample carries nearly 200,000 clones, more than 75% recorded once. Notes on this clone: Antigen unknown.

Germline CDR1 is SGDLS and CDR2 is YYNGEE. The CDR3 runs 15 residues. V dropped 1 base and J dropped 2 bases, with 9 bases sitting between them. Sample: PBMCs. The chain employs TRBV9 and TRBJ2-2; a weak D match, TRBD2 (5 bases). This sequence originates from a male donor in good health and CMV-seropositive. This chain's CDR3 is CASSVLGLNTGELFF. DNA of the CDR3: TGTGCCAGCAGCGTATTAGGACTCAACACCGGGGAGCTGTTTTTT.